This T cell receptor beta chain was captured in a study of blood T cell repertoires in COVID-19 (dated by TCRdb to the early 2020s). In the study overall: Samples from collaborators originated in the United States, Italy and Spain and spanned both the acute and convalescent phases of COVID-19. The material from the prospective study consisted of cDNA or gDNA derived from T cells, B-cell-depleted T cells, or PBMCs. The dataset comprised deeply sampled blood TCRbeta repertoires from subjects exposed to, actively infected with, or recovered from COVID-19. A freely available public database, intended as a resource for researchers studying the immune response to SARS-CoV-2, is where the repertoires were released. The samples were drawn from two sources: the first 160 participants of the ongoing ImmuneRACE study, and 1,254 subjects contributed by 6 global collaborators. Nearly every sample came with metadata listing a de-identified subject ID, COVID-19 status, age in years and sex. Where HLA class I and class II types were available, the types were taken from metadata supplied by the sample provider, not from assay-based typing. The investigation overall reported the following: The quantity of clinical and demographic metadata differed by source and by participant and was supplied without curation.

TCRbeta CDR3 regions were amplified from genomic DNA using the immunoSEQ Assay, a bias-controlled multiplex PCR. The paper's data handling went like this. Nucleated cell counts per sample were estimated from amplification of reference gene primers within the assay. To quantify the absolute abundance of each unique TCRbeta CDR3 rearrangement, sequence reads were collapsed and filtered. For each sample, productive Simpson clonality was calculated as the square root of Simpson's diversity index across productive rearrangements. TCRdb re-hosts the immuneACCESS table, in-frame sequences only. Its copies lack some clones; in the studies checked, an unresolved V gene accounts for under half of them, and the cause for the rest is not known. V, J and clone size are those of that table, while D and trimming were read from the DNA. Here the sample has about 250,000 clones; 86% occur a single time. The top ten clones comprise about 1.7% of the sample.

Comments on this clone: Its antigen is unknown. Base-call qualities are not available, and no considerably larger clone is one nucleotide away.

Another Seattle source contributed samples from volunteer blood donors who had recovered from COVID-19. Each collaborating institution followed its own protocols to collect whole blood in K2EDTA tubes. For TCRbeta analysis, collaborators shipped samples as frozen whole blood, isolated PBMCs, or DNA extracted from either of those sample types. This sequence originates from a woman in her fifties or sixties who had recovered from COVID-19. The sample comprised peripheral blood.

The CDR3 protein sequence reads: CASSIGPNRGQDQPQHF. The nucleotide sequence reads TGTGCCAGTAGTATAGGACCCAACAGGGGGCAGGATCAGCCCCAGCATTTT. The chain is assembled from TRBV19 and TRBJ1-5; 9 central nucleotides agree with TRBD1. Spanning cysteine to phenylalanine, the CDR3 consists of 17 amino acids. The entry retains the CDR3 DNA only, 51 bases that are in frame from base 1. CDR1 and CDR2 are drawn from the germline V gene (reference sequence): LNHDA, SQIVND. At the junction V is shortened by 1 base and J by 5 bases; bases outside the gene matches: 9.